Each of the 30 T cell receptor beta chains below was sequenced from the same sample in a study of T cell repertoires in cytomegalovirus infection. TCRdb itself ran the reads through MiXCR, one entry per CDR3 protein. Of 250,000 to 300,000 distinct CDR3 sequences listed, approximately 15% are singletons. Sequenced sample: CD8+ T cells from PBMCs. Receptors originate from a human donor in good health (CMV status not recorded). Some clones in this sample may be carry-over from other donors' samples.

This clonotype was observed a few times. CDR3 DNA sequence: TGTGCCAGCAGTTACTCGAAGGCTAGCGGGGGGTCTAGCACAGATACGCAGTATTTT. It translates to CASSYSKASGGSSTDTQYF. The chain employs TRBV6-6 and TRBJ2-3, with TRBD2 matching 11 bases. The V gene end was trimmed by 0 bases and the J gene end by 0 bases; junction bases not matched to a gene: 8. Germline CDR1 MNHNY, CDR2 SVGAGI (reference sequence). This CDR3 is 19 amino acids long.

This chain connects TRBV28 to TRBJ1-2, with D maybe TRBD1 (5 bases). In germline, CDR1 is MDHEN, CDR2 SYDVKM. The CDR3 length is 13 residues. Trimming cost V 2 bases and J 9 bases, with 13 bases left between them. The CDR3 sequence: CASSLTGTLSYTF. In nucleotides, the CDR3 is TGTGCCAGCAGTTTAACCGGGACTCTGAGCTACACCTTC.

This clonotype was found many times. This rearrangement joins TRBV12-3 or TRBV12-4 to TRBJ2-7; either TRBD1 or TRBD2 may fit D (5 bases each). Trimming took 3 bases from V and 2 from J, leaving 8 bases between them. This CDR3 has 13 amino acids. In DNA, the CDR3 is TGTGCCAGCAGTTTCGGGGCGACCTACGAGCAGTACTTC. It is translated as CASSFGATYEQYF.

The chain links TRBV7-2 to TRBJ2-5; 7 bases are shared with TRBD1. The germline CDR1 and CDR2 sequences are SGHTA and FQGNSA. This CDR3 is built from 16 residues. V trimming: 5 bases; J trimming: 10 bases; junction bases outside the gene matches: 19. The CDR3, as DNA: TGTGCCAGCAGCCCAACCTCCGGGACAGACTTTGGGAGCCAGTACTTC. Translating gives CASSPTSGTDFGSQYF.

The rearrangement uses TRBV5-6 and TRBJ1-2; no clear D. The CDR3 is made up of 13 amino acids. Germline lookup yields CDR1 SGHDT and CDR2 YYEEEE. Between the trimmed V and J ends, which lost 2 bases and 12 bases, there was a span of 17 bases. CDR3 DNA: TGTGCCAGCAGCTTAGCGAACGGGTATGGAAACACCTTC. It encodes CASSLANGYGNTF.

This clonotype appeared a few times. The chain couples TRBV27 to TRBJ1-1; possibly TRBD1 for D (6 bases). There are 14 residues in the CDR3. V was trimmed by 2 bases and J by 4 bases, leaving 11 bases between them. From germline, CDR1 is MNHEY and CDR2 SMNVEV (reference sequence). The CDR3 loop reads CASSLRGGITEAFF. The CDR3 region has the DNA TGTGCCAGCAGTTTAAGAGGGGGAATCACTGAAGCTTTCTTT.

J is TRBJ2-3 and V is TRBV19; D is undetermined. CDR3 size: 16 residues. Germline values: CDR1 LNHDA, CDR2 SQIVND (reference sequence). V was clipped by 0 bases and J by 2 bases, with 12 bases between them. CDR3 sequence reads: CASSIDELDDTDTQYF. The DNA for the CDR3 is TGTGCCAGTAGTATAGATGAACTGGACGACACAGATACGCAGTATTTT.

A few counts support this clonotype. Possible read error: a much larger clone is one base away. This chain uses TRBV28 with TRBJ2-7; D assignment may be TRBD1 or TRBD2 (5 bases each). The germline gives CDR1 MDHEN, CDR2 SYDVKM. V was trimmed by 4 bases and J by 1 base, leaving 14 bases between them. The CDR3 sequence is 15 residues long. CDR3 protein: CASSSFGTESYEQYF. CDR3 DNA sequence: TGTGCCAGCAGTTCCTTCGGGACGGAGTCCTACGAGCAGTACTTC.

This clonotype was seen at least ten times. The chain is built from TRBV28 and TRBJ1-2; D is possibly TRBD1 (6 bases). Germline values: CDR1 MDHEN, CDR2 SYDVKM. The CDR3 loop spans 17 amino acids. Trimming stripped 3 bases from V and 2 bases from J, with 19 bases between. In nucleotides, the CDR3 is TGTGCCAGCAGTTTTGAGTCGGGGACAATCACAAACTATGGCTACACCTTC. Its protein is CASSFESGTITNYGYTF.

In the case of this clonotype: One junction end does not reproduce the germline sequence, and a read error may be involved. V usage is TRBV4-3 and J usage is TRBJ1-5; D may be TRBD1 (5 bases). Germline-derived CDR1 and CDR2 are LGHNA and YSLEER. There are 17 residues in the CDR3. The CDR3 sequence: CARSQDLFGGGNQPQHF. The CDR3 DNA is TGCGCCAGAAGCCAAGATCTCTTTGGGGGAGGCAATCAGCCCCAGCATTTT.

The V and J genes are TRBV2 and TRBJ2-2; 10 positions agree with TRBD1. The J segment lost 5 bases and the V segment lost 5 bases, leaving 8 bases of the junction unmatched. The CDR3 length is 16 residues. Germline V gene data show CDR1 as SNHLY and CDR2 as FYNNEI. The CDR3 reads CASSHRQGAETGELFF. CDR3 DNA sequence: TGTGCCAGCAGTCATAGACAGGGGGCAGAAACCGGGGAGCTGTTTTTT. Together with reference TRBV2 and TRBJ2-2, the CDR3 gives the full variable domain: EPEVTQTPSHQVTQMGQEVILRCVPISNHLYFYWYRQILGQKVEFLVSFYNNEISEKSEIFDDQFSVERPDGSNFTLKIRSTKLEDSAMYFCASSHRQGAETGELFFGEGSRLTVL.

This clonotype was counted ten times or more. J is TRBJ2-7 and V is TRBV6-2 or TRBV6-3, with D perhaps being TRBD1 or TRBD2 (5 bases each). V shed 0 bases and J shed 0 bases, with 12 bases lying between them. Germline assignment: CDR1 MNHEY and CDR2 SVGEGT. The CDR3 has 16 residues. As DNA, the CDR3 is TGTGCCAGCAGTTACTCGACCCGGGGCAACTCCTACGAGCAGTACTTC. It specifies CASSYSTRGNSYEQYF.

The chain recombines TRBV20-1 with TRBJ2-7; D gene uncertain. Germline V gives CDR1 DFQATT, CDR2 SNEGSKA (reference sequence). The CDR3 length is 12 residues. Trimming removed 5 bases from V and 1 base from J, with 9 bases in between. The CDR3 protein is CSASDVSYEQYF. The CDR3 nucleotides read TGCAGTGCTTCCGACGTTTCCTACGAGCAGTACTTC.

This clonotype came up a few times. CDR3 sequence reads: CASSDPGGQETQYF. The CDR3 region has the DNA TGTGCCAGCAGTGACCCTGGGGGCCAAGAGACCCAGTACTTC. The chain uses TRBV25-1 and TRBJ2-5; perhaps D is TRBD1 or TRBD2 (5 bases each). The CDR3 runs 14 residues. V lost 3 bases to trimming and J lost 1 base, with 9 bases between them. Germline CDR1 is MGHDK and CDR2 is SYGVNS.

This clonotype has more than one count but fewer than ten. J is TRBJ2-1 and V is TRBV6-1, with 8 positions matching TRBD1. Germline V gene sequence: CDR1 MNHNS, CDR2 SASEGT. V lost 8 bases to trimming and J lost 10 bases; unmatched junction nucleotides: 13. There are 14 residues in the CDR3. CDR3 sequence (DNA): TGTGCCAGCGAATCACAGGGGGAAATAAGGGAGCAGTTCTTC. This gives the protein CASESQGEIREQFF.

This sequence joins TRBV12-3 or TRBV12-4 and TRBJ2-7, with 9 bases aligning to TRBD1. This CDR3 has 15 amino acids. J was trimmed by 3 bases and V by 6 bases; bases with no gene match: 9. The CDR3: CASSPSDRGVYEQYF. In DNA, the CDR3 is TGTGCCAGCAGCCCCTCCGACAGGGGGGTCTACGAGCAGTACTTC.

In regard to this clonotype: The CDR3 does not end in the conserved phenylalanine or tryptophan, so this is likely a read error. This chain uses TRBV9 with TRBJ2-2; 8 bases are a match to TRBD2. This CDR3 region has 17 residues. Unmatched junction bases numbered 13, after V lost 4 bases and J lost 5 bases. Germline CDR1 and CDR2: SGDLS and YYNGEE. CDR3 nucleotides: TGTGCCAGCAGCCCCCACGGGGGGGTGAGAGGTACCGGGGAGCTGTTTTTG. Translation gives CASSPHGGVRGTGELFL.

In this sample, this clonotype turned up many times. V is TRBV7-8 and J is TRBJ2-3; D gene ambiguous. Germline V gives CDR1 SGHVS, CDR2 FQNEAQ. Trimming took off 5 bases at V and 5 bases at J, with 17 bases between the two ends. This CDR3 is built from 15 residues. CDR3 in DNA: TGTGCCAGCAGCCCCCTCCGCATCCGAGGAGATACGCAGTATTTT. Translated: CASSPLRIRGDTQYF.

This clonotype has at least ten counts. The chain couples TRBV7-2 to TRBJ2-5; D may be TRBD1 or TRBD2 (7 bases each). V lost 1 base to trimming and J lost 3 bases, with 15 bases between them. From germline, CDR1 is SGHTA and CDR2 FQGNSA. The CDR3 runs to 16 residues. The CDR3 is CASSLVAAGGEETQYF. CDR3 nucleotides: TGTGCCAGCAGCTTAGTGGCCGCAGGGGGGGAAGAGACCCAGTACTTC.

This clonotype was found many times. V and J are TRBV19 and TRBJ2-1; 10 bases line up with TRBD2. The CDR3 consists of 16 residues. Trimming cost V 5 bases and J 4 bases; bases outside gene matches: 8. Germline assignment: CDR1 LNHDA and CDR2 SQIVND (reference sequence). This CDR3 is CASSPSTSGEYNEQFF. CDR3 sequence (DNA): TGTGCCAGTAGTCCCAGCACTAGCGGGGAGTACAATGAGCAGTTCTTC.

The chain employs TRBV27 and TRBJ1-6; the match to TRBD1 covers 9 bases. Germline V lookup: CDR1 MNHEY, CDR2 SMNVEV (reference sequence). The CDR3 totals 17 residues. The trim removed 6 bases at V and 0 bases at J, leaving 6 bases unmatched. In DNA form, the CDR3 reads TGTGCCAGCAGGATGGGACAGGGAATCTCCTATAATTCACCCCTCCACTTT. Its protein is CASRMGQGISYNSPLHF.

The chain carries TRBV29-1 and TRBJ2-5; no definite D call. The CDR3 consists of 13 residues. Per the germline V gene, CDR1 is SQVTM and CDR2 is ANQGSEA. V lost 4 bases and J 1 base, leaving 10 bases between the germline ends. The CDR3 sequence: CSVVSRFQETQYF. The DNA for the CDR3 is TGCAGCGTTGTCTCAAGGTTCCAAGAGACCCAGTACTTC.

V usage is TRBV5-6 and J usage is TRBJ1-1; D unclear. Germline CDR1 reads SGHDT; CDR2 reads YYEEEE. The CDR3 is 17 amino acids. The V gene lost 3 bases and the J gene lost 0 bases, with 18 bases spanning the gap. Here the CDR3 reads CASSWGTRFGMNTEAFF. The CDR3 DNA reads as TGTGCCAGCAGCTGGGGTACCCGATTCGGGATGAACACTGAAGCTTTCTTT.

This clonotype was seen at least ten times. The chain couples TRBV6-2 or TRBV6-3 to TRBJ2-1, with 13 positions matching TRBD2. Germline V gene lookup returns CDR1 MNHEY and CDR2 SVGEGT. The CDR3 totals 17 residues. With 4 bases clipped from V and 8 bases from J, the junction kept 11 bases outside the gene matches. The CDR3 loop is CASSFRTSGGTRDEQFF. CDR3 DNA sequence: TGTGCCAGCAGTTTCCGGACTAGCGGGGGCACCAGAGATGAGCAGTTCTTC.

The gene calls are TRBV7-9 and TRBJ2-5; D remains ambiguous. The CDR3 covers 14 residues. V was trimmed by 0 bases and J by 5 bases, leaving 10 bases between them. The germline CDR1 and CDR2 sequences are SEHNR and FQNEAQ (reference sequence). CDR3 sequence reads: CASSLASPLETQYF. CDR3 in DNA: TGTGCCAGCAGCTTAGCCTCGCCCCTGGAGACCCAGTACTTC.

The sample holds many counts of this clonotype. This sequence joins TRBV28 and TRBJ2-5; D might be TRBD1 or TRBD2, each matching 5 bases. Trimming took 8 bases from V and 2 from J, leaving 15 bases between them. CDR1 is MDHEN and CDR2 is SYDVKM in the germline V gene. This CDR3 is 14 amino acids long. The CDR3 region is CASLSFEGQETQYF. The CDR3 bases are TGTGCCAGCCTCTCCTTCGAGGGGCAAGAGACCCAGTACTTC.

This clonotype has only a few counts. In nucleotides, the CDR3 is TGCAGTGCTAGATGGGGGACTAATGAAAAACTGTTTTTT. Translating it yields CSARWGTNEKLFF. This chain links TRBV20-1 with TRBJ1-4, with D possibly matching TRBD1 (5 bases). The CDR3 is made up of 13 amino acids. Deletions cut 2 bases from V and 2 bases from J, with 6 bases between. Germline V gene sequence: CDR1 DFQATT, CDR2 SNEGSKA (reference sequence).

This clonotype was observed a single time. This chain joins TRBV7-2 and TRBJ2-7, with D perhaps matching TRBD1 or TRBD2 (6 bases each). Germline values: CDR1 SGHTA, CDR2 FQGNSA. V gave up 5 bases and J gave up 2 bases, with 19 bases separating them. The CDR3 covers 16 residues. The CDR3 region is CASSANRGGQTYEQYF. DNA of the CDR3: TGTGCCAGCAGCGCAAACCGTGGGGGGCAGACCTACGAGCAGTACTTC.

The chain recombines TRBV7-3 with TRBJ1-1; D ambiguous. Between the trimmed V and J ends, which lost 1 base and 3 bases, there was a span of 12 bases. Germline loops: CDR1 SGHTA, CDR2 FQGTGA. This CDR3 comprises 15 residues. DNA for the CDR3: TGTGCCAGCAGCTTAAACGGAGTCTGGGACACTGAAGCTTTCTTT. Translated: CASSLNGVWDTEAFF.

The V gene is TRBV7-9, the J gene TRBJ1-1, with D possibly being TRBD1 (5 bases). Trimming removed 4 bases at V and 3 bases at J, with 15 bases between. This CDR3 comprises 15 residues. Germline loops: CDR1 SEHNR, CDR2 FQNEAQ (reference sequence). The CDR3 nucleotides read TGTGCCAGCAGCTCTGGGGGAGAGGGCCACACTGAAGCTTTCTTT. Encoded protein: CASSSGGEGHTEAFF.